This passage covers 14 T cell receptor beta chains from one sample sequenced in a study of blood T cell repertoires in COVID-19 (dated by TCRdb to 2020 to 2021). Receptors were amplified or captured by the immunoSEQ multiplex PCR assay. The immuneACCESS repertoire file appears here via TCRdb, limited to in-frame rearrangements. These files lack a portion of the clones; in checked studies, under half of the deficit traces to unresolved V genes, and the cause of the others is not known. Here the sample has roughly 350,000 clones; about 90% occur a single time. The ten most abundant clones make up around 3.5% of the sample. The sequenced sample was peripheral blood. The source is a woman between 18 and 29 years old who had recovered from COVID-19.

The V call is TRBV5-6, the J call TRBJ2-7; 8 bases map to TRBD2. The CDR3 is 16 amino acids. CDR1 and CDR2 (germline): SGHDT, YYEEEE. J lost 0 bases, V lost 7 bases, and 12 bases had no gene match. The CDR3, as DNA: TGTGCCAGCCGCTACGGCGGGGGGAGTAGCTCCTACGAGCAGTACGTC. Protein: CASRYGGGSSSYEQYV.

The chain employs TRBV11-2 and TRBJ1-2; D unresolved. The CDR3 runs 13 residues. The ends were cut back, 4 bases at V and 4 bases at J, with 10 bases in the middle. Germline V gene lookup returns CDR1 SGHAT and CDR2 FQNNGV. The CDR3 region has the DNA TGTGCCAGCAGCTCCCCCCCCGGCTATGGCTACACCTTC. Encoded protein: CASSSPPGYGYTF.

This chain uses TRBV6-5 with TRBJ2-7; 8 bases fit TRBD2. The CDR3 extends over 15 amino acids. Trimming removed 6 bases from V and 4 bases from J; junction bases left unmatched: 11. Germline V CDR1 and CDR2: MNHEY, SVGAGI. CDR3 DNA sequence: TGTGCCAGCAGGGAGACTAGCGACCCCCAGTACGAGCAGTACGTC. Translation gives CASRETSDPQYEQYV.

V gene TRBV6-5 combines with J gene TRBJ2-3; a possible D gene is TRBD2 (6 bases). V dropped 3 bases and J dropped 1 base, with 11 bases sitting between them. Germline-derived CDR1 and CDR2 are MNHEY and SVGAGI. This CDR3 comprises 15 residues. CDR3 sequence (DNA): TGTGCCAGCAGTTATGCTGGGACTCGCACAGATACGCAGTATTTT. Its translation: CASSYAGTRTDTQYF.

This rearrangement joins TRBV5-5 to TRBJ1-1; 11 bases match TRBD1. Germline loops: CDR1 SGHKS, CDR2 YYEKEE (reference sequence). The CDR3 consists of 15 residues. V lost 1 base to trimming and J lost 11 bases; unmatched junction nucleotides: 10. Here the CDR3 reads CASSLTGTGGPWAFF. CDR3 coding DNA: TGTGCCAGCAGCTTGACCGGGACAGGGGGACCCTGGGCTTTCTTT.

This chain links TRBV23-1 with TRBJ2-3; TRBD2 matches at 11 bases. TRBV23-1 is labeled an ORF, and its function is uncertain. V dropped 2 bases and J dropped 0; count of bases not matched to a gene: 13. The CDR3 runs 20 residues. In nucleotides, the CDR3 is TGCGCCAGCAGTCAAACCCCCACTAGCGGGAGTAGGGGCAGCACAGATACGCAGTATTTT. Protein product: CASSQTPTSGSRGSTDTQYF.

The rearrangement joins TRBV3-1 (or the pseudogene TRBV3-2) to TRBJ2-2; 7 nucleotides line up with TRBD1. There are 14 residues in the CDR3. V shed 4 bases, J shed 6 bases, and the junction held 5 bases outside the gene matches. Germline V gene data show CDR1 as LGHDT and CDR2 as YNNKEL (reference sequence). CDR3 nucleotides: TGTGCCAGCAGCCCGGACAGGTGGGCCGGGGAGCTGTTTTTT. Translating gives CASSPDRWAGELFF.

V usage is TRBV5-4 and J usage is TRBJ2-4; 7 bases agree with TRBD2. Unmatched junction bases numbered 11, after V lost 1 base and J lost 4 bases. CDR1 and CDR2 from the germline V gene are SGHNT and YYREEE (reference sequence). CDR3 length equals 17 residues. CDR3 in amino acids: CASSLWLGGRDKNIQYF. In DNA form, the CDR3 reads TGTGCCAGCAGCTTGTGGTTGGGAGGGCGTGATAAAAACATTCAGTACTTC. Based on the CDR3 plus reference TRBV5-4 and TRBJ2-4, the full variable domain is ETGVTQSPTHLIKTRGQQVTLRCSSQSGHNTVSWYQQALGQGPQFIFQYYREEENGRGNFPPRFSGLQFPNYSSELNVNALELDDSALYLCASSLWLGGRDKNIQYFGAGTRLSVL.

The chain recombines TRBV28 with TRBJ2-1; maybe TRBD2 (5 bases). The CDR3 is 15 amino acids. Germline CDR1 MDHEN, CDR2 SYDVKM. Trimming stripped 0 bases from V and 0 bases from J, with 6 bases between. CDR3 loop: CASSLWGSSYNEQFF. DNA of the CDR3: TGTGCCAGCAGTTTATGGGGGAGCTCCTACAATGAGCAGTTCTTC.

The genes are TRBV12-5 and TRBJ1-5; D might be TRBD1 (5 bases). This CDR3 comprises 16 residues. Germline assignment: CDR1 LGHNT and CDR2 FRNRAP. V was shortened by 0 bases and J by 3 bases, with 12 bases between the two germline ends. The CDR3 sequence: CASGLVSTAYNQPQHF. CDR3 in DNA: TGTGCTAGTGGTTTGGTCTCGACAGCCTACAATCAGCCCCAGCATTTT.

V gene TRBV29-1 combines with J gene TRBJ2-6; 7 nucleotides match TRBD1. The CDR3 is made up of 14 amino acids. Trimming at V came to 8 bases and at J to 1 base, leaving 5 bases not matched to a gene. Per the germline V gene, CDR1 is SQVTM and CDR2 is ANQGSEA. For the CDR3, the DNA is TGCAGCACCACGACAGGGTCTGGGGCCAACGTCCTGACTTTC. It translates to CSTTTGSGANVLTF. The complete variable domain, with remaining parts taken from reference TRBV29-1 and TRBJ2-6, reads SAVISQKPSRDICQRGTSLTIQCQVDSQVTMMFWYRQQPGQSLTLIATANQGSEATYESGFVIDKFPISRPNLTFSTLTVSNMSPEDSSIYLCSTTTGSGANVLTFGAGSRLTVL.

The DNA of the CDR3 is TGTGCCAGCAGCCCTACTTCATCAGATACGCAGTATTTT. This codes for CASSPTSSDTQYF. The chain uses TRBV11-3 and TRBJ2-3; no clear D. The germline CDR1 and CDR2 sequences are SGHNT and YENEEA. This CDR3 contains 13 residues. V lost 5 bases and J lost 4, with 10 bases in between.

The V and J genes are TRBV5-1 and TRBJ1-3, with D maybe TRBD1 (6 bases). V lost 0 bases to trimming and J lost 4 bases, with 11 bases between them. This CDR3 contains 15 residues. Germline V gives CDR1 SGHRS, CDR2 YFSETQ. The DNA for the CDR3 is TGCGCCAGCAGCTTGGTTCAGGGGTTGGGAAACACCATATATTTT. This encodes CASSLVQGLGNTIYF.

The sample holds one count of this clone. The chain uses TRBV15 and TRBJ2-5; 8 bases are a match to TRBD2. CDR1 and CDR2 from the germline V gene are LNHNV and YYDKDF (reference sequence). This CDR3 is built from 17 residues. J was trimmed by 5 bases and V by 1 base; bases with no gene match: 12. The CDR3 loop reads CATSRGPSPSGLETQYF. Here the CDR3 DNA reads TGTGCCACCAGCAGAGGACCCAGCCCTAGCGGGCTTGAGACCCAGTACTTC. The variable domain in full, completed from reference TRBV15 and TRBJ2-5, reads DAMVIQNPRYQVTQFGKPVTLSCSQTLNHNVMYWYQQKSSQAPKLLFHYYDKDFNNEADTPDNFQSRRPNTSFCFLDIRSPGLGDTAMYLCATSRGPSPSGLETQYFGPGTRLLVL.